This T cell receptor beta chain was captured by sequencing in a study of shared clonotypes between healthy human individuals. The wider study: CD4 naive and CD4 memory each took three plates per donor, while CD8 naive took two and CD8 memory one. Study-wide results and caveats: Expectations were that clonotype sharing among donors would be affected by sequencing depth. Tissue TCR repertoires likely differ from these blood-only repertoires.

Worth noting for this clone: Its antigen is unknown.

Sequencing was performed with immunoSEQ multiplex PCR; in TCRdb, only in-frame clones are kept and a portion is missing. The sample yields 1,100,000 or so clones, roughly 74% seen once. The V gene's germline CDR1 is SGHTA and CDR2 FQGNSA. Trimming took 0 bases from V and 6 from J, leaving 11 bases between them. The CDR3 length is 15 residues. All participating donors were Caucasian adults from Nashville, Tennessee. Sequencing input: memory CD4+ T cells from PBMCs. Noted subset: CD45RA-negative fraction. The receptor's source is a man aged 18 to 35 in good health. Some clones in this sample may be carry-over from other donors' samples. The chain has TRBV7-2 and TRBJ2-2; TRBD1 might be the D (6 bases). As DNA, the CDR3 is TGTGCCAGCAGCTTAGCCTGGGCAGGGGCCGGGGAGCTGTTTTTT. Translating gives CASSLAWAGAGELFF. The whole variable domain, remainder taken from reference TRBV7-2 and TRBJ2-2, is GAGVSQSPSNKVTEKGKDVELRCDPISGHTALYWYRQSLGQGLEFLIYFQGNSAPDKSGLPSDRFSAERTGGSVSTLTIQRTQQEDSAVYLCASSLAWAGAGELFFGEGSRLTVL.